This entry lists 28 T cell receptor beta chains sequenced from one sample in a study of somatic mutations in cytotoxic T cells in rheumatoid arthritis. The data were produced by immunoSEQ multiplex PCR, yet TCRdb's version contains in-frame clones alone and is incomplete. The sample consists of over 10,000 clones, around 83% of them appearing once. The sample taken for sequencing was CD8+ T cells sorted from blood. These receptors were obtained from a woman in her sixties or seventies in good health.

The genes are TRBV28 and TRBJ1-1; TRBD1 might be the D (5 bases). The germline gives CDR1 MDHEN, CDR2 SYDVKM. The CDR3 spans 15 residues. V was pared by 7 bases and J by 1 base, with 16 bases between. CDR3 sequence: CASTLSGAANTEAFF. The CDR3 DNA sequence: TGTGCCAGCACACTAAGTGGGGCGGCGAACACTGAAGCTTTCTTT.

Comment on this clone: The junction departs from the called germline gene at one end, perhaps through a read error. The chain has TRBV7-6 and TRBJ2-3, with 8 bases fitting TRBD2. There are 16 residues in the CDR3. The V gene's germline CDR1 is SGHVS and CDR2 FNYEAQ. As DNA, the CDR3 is TGTGCCAGCAGCCTAGCAGCGGGGGCCAACACAGATACGCAGTATTTT. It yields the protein CASSLAAGANTDTQYF.

CDR3 sequence: CASGFSSYEQYF. As DNA, the CDR3 is TGTGCTAGTGGTTTTTCTTCCTACGAGCAGTACTTC. J is TRBJ2-7 and V is TRBV12-5; D unresolved. Trimming took off 3 bases at V and 1 base at J, with 4 bases between the two ends. In germline, CDR1 is LGHNT, CDR2 FRNRAP. This CDR3 region has 12 residues.

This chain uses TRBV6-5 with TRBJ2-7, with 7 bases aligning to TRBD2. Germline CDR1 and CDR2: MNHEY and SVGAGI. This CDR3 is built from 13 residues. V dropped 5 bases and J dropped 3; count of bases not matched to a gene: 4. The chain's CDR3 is CASSHRDYYEQYV. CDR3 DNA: TGTGCCAGCAGTCACCGGGACTACTACGAGCAGTACGTC.

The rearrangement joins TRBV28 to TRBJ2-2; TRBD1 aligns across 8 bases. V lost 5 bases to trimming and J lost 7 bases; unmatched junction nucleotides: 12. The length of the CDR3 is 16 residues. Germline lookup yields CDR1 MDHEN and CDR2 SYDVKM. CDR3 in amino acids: CASSTPTQGVDGELFF. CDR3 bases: TGTGCCAGCAGTACTCCTACACAGGGGGTTGACGGGGAGCTGTTTTTT. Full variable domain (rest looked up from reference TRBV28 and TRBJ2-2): DVKVTQSSRYLVKRTGEKVFLECVQDMDHENMFWYRQDPGLGLRLIYFSYDVKMKEKGDIPEGYSVSREKKERFSLILESASTNQTSMYLCASSTPTQGVDGELFFGEGSRLTVL.

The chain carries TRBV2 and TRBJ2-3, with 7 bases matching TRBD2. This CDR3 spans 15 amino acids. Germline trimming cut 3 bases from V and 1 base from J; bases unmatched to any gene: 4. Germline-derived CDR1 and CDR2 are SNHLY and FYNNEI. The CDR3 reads CASSEGLAGTDTQYF. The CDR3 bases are TGTGCCAGCAGTGAGGGGCTAGCGGGCACAGATACGCAGTATTTT.

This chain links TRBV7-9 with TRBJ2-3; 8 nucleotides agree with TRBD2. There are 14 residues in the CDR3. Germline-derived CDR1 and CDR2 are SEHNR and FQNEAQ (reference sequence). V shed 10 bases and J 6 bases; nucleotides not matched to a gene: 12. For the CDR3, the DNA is TGTGCCACCCAGCGGGGGATCGGGATCGATACGCAGTATTTT. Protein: CATQRGIGIDTQYF.

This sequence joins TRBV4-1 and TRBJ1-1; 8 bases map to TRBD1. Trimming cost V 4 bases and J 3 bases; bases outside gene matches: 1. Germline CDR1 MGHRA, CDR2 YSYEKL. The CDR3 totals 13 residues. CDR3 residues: CASSLQGDTEAFF. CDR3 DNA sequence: TGCGCCAGCAGCCTACAGGGGGACACTGAAGCTTTCTTT.

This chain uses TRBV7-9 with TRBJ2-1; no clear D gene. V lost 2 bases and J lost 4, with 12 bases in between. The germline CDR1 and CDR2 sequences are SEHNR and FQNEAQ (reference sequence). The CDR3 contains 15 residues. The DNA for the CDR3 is TGTGCCAGCAGCTTATACTCCCCACGGTACAATGAGCAGTTCTTC. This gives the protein CASSLYSPRYNEQFF.

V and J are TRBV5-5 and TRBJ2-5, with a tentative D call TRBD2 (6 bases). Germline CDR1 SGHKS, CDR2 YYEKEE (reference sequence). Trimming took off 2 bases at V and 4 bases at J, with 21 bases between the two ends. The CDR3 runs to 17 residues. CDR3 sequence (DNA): TGTGCCAGCAGCTTCCCCGCGGGGCGGGGCTCAGGAGAGACCCAGTACTTC. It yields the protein CASSFPAGRGSGETQYF.

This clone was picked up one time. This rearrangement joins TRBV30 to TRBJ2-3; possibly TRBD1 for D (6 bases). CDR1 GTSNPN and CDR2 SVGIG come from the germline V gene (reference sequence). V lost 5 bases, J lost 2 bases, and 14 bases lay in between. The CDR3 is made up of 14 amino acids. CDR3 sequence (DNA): TGTGCCTGGGCTACGGGACACATCACAGATACGCAGTATTTT. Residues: CAWATGHITDTQYF.

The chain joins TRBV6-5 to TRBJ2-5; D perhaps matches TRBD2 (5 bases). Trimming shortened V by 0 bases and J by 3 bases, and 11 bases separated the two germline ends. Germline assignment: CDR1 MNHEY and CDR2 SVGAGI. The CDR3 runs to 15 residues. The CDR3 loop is CASSYSLPGKETQYF. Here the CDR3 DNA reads TGTGCCAGCAGTTACTCTCTACCCGGGAAAGAGACCCAGTACTTC.

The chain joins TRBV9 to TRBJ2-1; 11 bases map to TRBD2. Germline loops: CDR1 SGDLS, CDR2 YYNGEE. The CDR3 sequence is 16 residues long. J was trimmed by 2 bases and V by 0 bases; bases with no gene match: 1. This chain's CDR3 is CASSVASGGTYNEQFF. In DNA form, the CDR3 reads TGTGCCAGCAGCGTAGCTAGCGGGGGGACCTACAATGAGCAGTTCTTC.

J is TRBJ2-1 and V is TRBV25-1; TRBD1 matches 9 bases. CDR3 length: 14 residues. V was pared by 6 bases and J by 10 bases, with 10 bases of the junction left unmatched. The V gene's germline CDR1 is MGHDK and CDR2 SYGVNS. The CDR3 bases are TGTGCCAGCAGCGCCGGGACAGGGCTTTACGAGCAGTTCTTC. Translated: CASSAGTGLYEQFF.

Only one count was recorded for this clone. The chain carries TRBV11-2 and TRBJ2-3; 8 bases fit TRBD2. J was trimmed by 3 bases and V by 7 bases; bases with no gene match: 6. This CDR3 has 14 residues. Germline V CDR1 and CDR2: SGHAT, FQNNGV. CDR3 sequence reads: CASKERGQTDTQYF. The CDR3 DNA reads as TGTGCCAGCAAGGAGCGGGGGCAGACAGATACGCAGTATTTT.

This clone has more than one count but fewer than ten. This CDR3 is CASSYRTSANTGELFF. The CDR3, as DNA: TGTGCCAGCAGTTACAGGACTAGCGCGAACACCGGGGAGCTGTTTTTT. The chain is built from TRBV6-6 and TRBJ2-2; 9 nucleotides match TRBD2. After removal of 2 bases from V and 0 bases from J, the junction contained 1 base not matched to a gene. This CDR3 contains 16 residues. Looked up from germline, CDR1 is MNHNY and CDR2 is SVGAGI (reference sequence).

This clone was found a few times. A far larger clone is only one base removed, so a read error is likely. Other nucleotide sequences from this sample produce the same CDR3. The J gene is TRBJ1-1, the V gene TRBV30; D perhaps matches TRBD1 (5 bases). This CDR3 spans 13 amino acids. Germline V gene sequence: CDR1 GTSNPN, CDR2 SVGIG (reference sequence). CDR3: CAWSVDRATEALF. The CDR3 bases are TGTGCCTGGAGTGTAGACAGAGCCACTGAAGCTCTCTTT.

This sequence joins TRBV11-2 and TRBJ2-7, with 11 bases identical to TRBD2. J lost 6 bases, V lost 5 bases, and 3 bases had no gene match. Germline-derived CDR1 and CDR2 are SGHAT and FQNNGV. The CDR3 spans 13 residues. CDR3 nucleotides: TGTGCCAGCAGCCAGGGACTAGCGGTCGAGCAGTACTTC. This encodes CASSQGLAVEQYF.

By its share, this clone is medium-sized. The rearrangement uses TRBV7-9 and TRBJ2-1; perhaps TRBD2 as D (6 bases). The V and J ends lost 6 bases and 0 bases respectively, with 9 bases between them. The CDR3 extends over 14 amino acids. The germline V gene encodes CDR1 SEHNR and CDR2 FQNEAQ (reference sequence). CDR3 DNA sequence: TGTGCCAGCAGGTCCGGGAGCTCCTACAATGAGCAGTTCTTC. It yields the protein CASRSGSSYNEQFF.

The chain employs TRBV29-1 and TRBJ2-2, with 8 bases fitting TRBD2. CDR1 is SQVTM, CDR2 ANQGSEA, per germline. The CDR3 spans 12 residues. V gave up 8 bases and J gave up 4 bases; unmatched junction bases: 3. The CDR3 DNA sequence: TGCAGCTACGGGGGGGGCACCGGGGAGCTGTTTTTT. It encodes CSYGGGTGELFF.

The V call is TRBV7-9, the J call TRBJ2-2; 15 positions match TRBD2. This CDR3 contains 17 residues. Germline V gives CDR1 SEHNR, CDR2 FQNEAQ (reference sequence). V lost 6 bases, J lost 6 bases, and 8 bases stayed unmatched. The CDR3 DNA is TGTGCCAGCAGGCGGACTAGCGGGGGGGCCGGGGCCGGGGAGCTGTTTTTT. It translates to CASRRTSGGAGAGELFF.

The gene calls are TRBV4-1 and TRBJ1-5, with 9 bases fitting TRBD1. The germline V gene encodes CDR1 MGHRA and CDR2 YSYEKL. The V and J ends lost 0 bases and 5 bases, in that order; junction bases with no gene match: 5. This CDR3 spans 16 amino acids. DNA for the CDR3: TGCGCCAGCAGCCAAGATGGGACAGGGAGGGATCAGCCCCAGCATTTT. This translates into CASSQDGTGRDQPQHF.

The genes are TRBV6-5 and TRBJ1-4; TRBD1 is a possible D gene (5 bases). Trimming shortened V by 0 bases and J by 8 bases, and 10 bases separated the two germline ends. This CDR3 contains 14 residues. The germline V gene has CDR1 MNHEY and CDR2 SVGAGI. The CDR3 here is CASSYSQGSEKLFF. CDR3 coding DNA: TGTGCCAGCAGTTACTCCCAGGGAAGCGAAAAACTGTTTTTT.

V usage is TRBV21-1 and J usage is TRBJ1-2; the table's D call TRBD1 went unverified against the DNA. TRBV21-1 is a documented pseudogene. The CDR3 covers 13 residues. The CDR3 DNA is TGTGCCAGCAGCCGACAGGCCCTATTTGTCTACACCTTC. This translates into CASSRQALFVYTF.

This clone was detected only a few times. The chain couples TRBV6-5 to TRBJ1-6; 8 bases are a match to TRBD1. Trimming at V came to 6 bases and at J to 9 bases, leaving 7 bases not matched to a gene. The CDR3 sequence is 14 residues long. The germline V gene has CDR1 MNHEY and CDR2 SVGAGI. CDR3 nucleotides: TGTGCCAGCAGCTATGGACAGGGATCTTCACCCCTCCACTTT. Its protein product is CASSYGQGSSPLHF.

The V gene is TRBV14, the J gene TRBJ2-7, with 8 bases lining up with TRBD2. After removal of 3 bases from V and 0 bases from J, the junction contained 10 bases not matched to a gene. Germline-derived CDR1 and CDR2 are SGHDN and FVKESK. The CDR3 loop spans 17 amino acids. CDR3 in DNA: TGTGCCAGCAGCCACAGGCGGGGGGCTCTCAGCTCCTACGAGCAGTACTTC. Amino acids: CASSHRRGALSSYEQYF.

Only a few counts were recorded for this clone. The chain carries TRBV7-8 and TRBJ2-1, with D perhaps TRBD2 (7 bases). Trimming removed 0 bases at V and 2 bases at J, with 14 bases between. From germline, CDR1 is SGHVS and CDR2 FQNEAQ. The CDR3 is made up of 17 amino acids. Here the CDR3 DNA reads TGTGCCAGCAGCTTAGCAGGGGGGGTAGACACCTACAATGAGCAGTTCTTC. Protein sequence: CASSLAGGVDTYNEQFF.

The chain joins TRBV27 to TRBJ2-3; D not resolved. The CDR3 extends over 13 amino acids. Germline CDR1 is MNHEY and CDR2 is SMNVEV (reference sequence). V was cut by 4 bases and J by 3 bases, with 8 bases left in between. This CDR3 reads CASSSFMTDTQYF. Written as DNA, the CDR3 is TGTGCCAGCAGTTCCTTTATGACAGATACGCAGTATTTT.